These 16 T cell receptor beta chains were all obtained from the same sample, sequenced in a study of blood T cell repertoires in COVID-19 (dated by TCRdb to 2018 to 2021). Library preparation employed the immunoSEQ multiplex PCR assay. In TCRdb, the immuneACCESS table is reduced to in-frame sequences with V and J assigned. These tables do not hold every clone; where another copy was compared, an unresolved V gene accounts for under half, and the others remain unexplained. A total of some 340,000 clones appear in this sample, around 87% of them only once. Together, the top ten hold over 4% of the sample. Sequencing was carried out using PBMCs or T cells enriched from blood (not recorded which). These receptors were taken from a woman in her 30s who had recovered from COVID-19.

The chain carries TRBV12-5 and TRBJ1-2; no clear D. Trimming took off 2 bases at V and 7 bases at J, with 8 bases between the two ends. Germline CDR1 is LGHNT and CDR2 is FRNRAP. There are 12 residues in the CDR3. CDR3 bases: TGTGCTAGTGGTTTGTCGCCACTTGGCTACACCTTC. Protein: CASGLSPLGYTF.

The rearrangement joins TRBV21-1 to TRBJ1-2; the DNA was not used to check the table's D call, TRBD1. TRBV21-1 is a documented pseudogene. The CDR3 runs to 13 residues. The DNA for the CDR3 is TGTGCCAGCAAAGGGGAAACTAACTATGGCTACACCTTC. It codes for CASKGETNYGYTF.

This clone was recorded once. The chain joins TRBV30 to TRBJ2-1, with 9 bases fitting TRBD2. CDR1 GTSNPN and CDR2 SVGIG come from the germline V gene (reference sequence). This CDR3 is 17 amino acids long. V trimming: 0 bases; J trimming: 4 bases; junction bases outside the gene matches: 10. CDR3 DNA: TGTGCCTGGAGTGTACGGAGTAGCGGGGGCTTATACAATGAGCAGTTCTTC. As protein: CAWSVRSSGGLYNEQFF. Combining the CDR3 with reference TRBV30 and TRBJ2-1 gives the whole variable domain SQTIHQWPATLVQPVGSPLSLECTVEGTSNPNLYWYRQAAGRGLQLLFYSVGIGQISSEVPQNLSASRPQDRQFILSSKKLLLSDSGFYLCAWSVRSSGGLYNEQFFGPGTRLTVL.

The rearrangement uses TRBV29-1 and TRBJ2-7; the D is unclear. This CDR3 is built from 11 residues. CDR1 is SQVTM and CDR2 is ANQGSEA in the germline V gene. The germline V and J ends were trimmed by 4 bases and 0 bases, with 4 bases remaining between them. The CDR3 loop is CSVAVSYEQYF. The CDR3 DNA reads TGCAGCGTTGCGGTCTCCTACGAGCAGTACTTC.

The chain recombines TRBV5-1 with TRBJ1-2, with D uncertain. V was clipped by 7 bases and J by 5 bases, with 18 bases between them. CDR1 and CDR2 from the germline V gene are SGHRS and YFSETQ. This CDR3 region has 14 residues. This CDR3 is CASPPRPGTYGYTF. CDR3 DNA: TGCGCCAGCCCCCCTCGTCCGGGTACTTATGGCTACACCTTC.

This chain connects TRBV6-1 to TRBJ2-1, with 10 bases fitting TRBD1. The junction had 7 bases not matched to a gene; V was cut back by 2 bases and J by 15 bases. The CDR3 consists of 13 residues. Germline loops: CDR1 MNHNS, CDR2 SASEGT. As DNA, the CDR3 is TGTGCCAGCAGTGAACTCGGACAGGGGGGTGGGTTCTTC. It is translated as CASSELGQGGGFF.

V gene TRBV7-9 combines with J gene TRBJ1-4; the D is unclear. Germline CDR1 and CDR2: SEHNR and FQNEAQ (reference sequence). This CDR3 comprises 13 residues. Trimming removed 1 base from V and 5 bases from J, with 5 bases in between. The CDR3 is CASSLVENEKLFF. The CDR3 bases are TGTGCCAGCAGCTTAGTGGAGAATGAAAAACTGTTTTTT.

This sequence joins TRBV27 and TRBJ2-7, with 7 bases that match TRBD1. Losses at the gene ends were 5 bases for V and 6 bases for J; bases not matched to a gene: 10. This CDR3 has 14 amino acids. Germline CDR1 and CDR2: MNHEY and SMNVEV (reference sequence). CDR3 loop: CASSLGTVPLEQYF. CDR3 nucleotides: TGTGCCAGCAGTCTCGGGACAGTGCCCCTCGAGCAGTACTTC.

The J gene is TRBJ2-1, the V gene TRBV30; D unresolved. The germline V gene encodes CDR1 GTSNPN and CDR2 SVGIG (reference sequence). This CDR3 is 12 amino acids long. V lost 2 bases, J lost 4 bases, and 6 bases lay in between. The CDR3 here is CAWSRTYNEQFF. The CDR3 region has the DNA TGTGCCTGGAGTAGAACATACAATGAGCAGTTCTTC.

V and J are TRBV4-1 and TRBJ1-2, with D possibly being TRBD1 (6 bases). CDR3 length: 14 residues. The germline V and J ends were trimmed by 4 bases and 4 bases, with 13 bases remaining between them. Per germline, CDR1 MGHRA and CDR2 YSYEKL. The CDR3 spells CASSPGGVGYGYTF. CDR3 nucleotides: TGCGCCAGCAGCCCTGGGGGCGTAGGCTATGGCTACACCTTC.

This chain connects TRBV12-5 to TRBJ1-3; 12 nucleotides agree with TRBD1. V dropped 4 bases and J dropped 0; count of bases not matched to a gene: 10. Germline-derived CDR1 and CDR2 are LGHNT and FRNRAP. This CDR3 comprises 19 residues. CDR3: CASGYGTGQGANSGNTIYF. In DNA, the CDR3 is TGTGCTAGTGGTTACGGTACGGGACAGGGGGCCAACTCTGGAAACACCATATATTTT.

V and J are TRBV29-1 and TRBJ1-2, with 8 bases fitting TRBD1. The trim removed 7 bases at V and 8 bases at J, leaving 9 bases unmatched. Germline values: CDR1 SQVTM, CDR2 ANQGSEA. This CDR3 has 12 amino acids. CDR3 region: CSGGTGGIGYTF. DNA for the CDR3: TGCAGCGGTGGGACAGGTGGGATCGGCTACACCTTC.

This chain connects TRBV6-2 or TRBV6-3 to TRBJ1-2; 7 bases line up with TRBD1. Trimming removed 7 bases from V and 4 bases from J; junction bases left unmatched: 6. This CDR3 is 13 amino acids long. The germline CDR1 and CDR2 sequences are MNHEY and SVGEGT. The CDR3 sequence is CASNPTGSYGYTF. Here the CDR3 DNA reads TGTGCCAGCAACCCGACAGGGAGCTATGGCTACACCTTC.

This clone was detected only a few times. V usage is TRBV3-1 (or the pseudogene TRBV3-2) and J usage is TRBJ2-7; the D gene is possibly TRBD1 (6 bases). This CDR3 is 14 amino acids long. Trimming removed 0 bases from V and 6 bases from J, with 12 bases in between. Germline V gene lookup returns CDR1 LGHDT and CDR2 YNNKEL (reference sequence). The CDR3 DNA is TGTGCCAGCAGCCAAGAAAGTGGCAGGGGCGAGCAGTACTTC. Translation: CASSQESGRGEQYF.

The chain has TRBV11-2 and TRBJ1-2, with TRBD1 as a possible D gene (5 bases). CDR1 and CDR2 (germline): SGHAT, FQNNGV. Trimming removed 5 bases at V and 4 bases at J, with 14 bases between. The CDR3 is 14 amino acids. This CDR3 reads CASSPRGGVYGYTF. The CDR3 bases are TGTGCCAGCAGCCCCCGGGGAGGGGTCTATGGCTACACCTTC.

The gene calls are TRBV7-9 and TRBJ1-1; no reliable D call. This CDR3 comprises 14 residues. V lost 1 base, J lost 2 bases, and 8 bases lay in between. Germline V gives CDR1 SEHNR, CDR2 FQNEAQ (reference sequence). The chain's CDR3 is CASSLVGLNTEAFF. The CDR3 bases are TGTGCCAGCAGCTTAGTGGGCTTAAACACTGAAGCTTTCTTT.